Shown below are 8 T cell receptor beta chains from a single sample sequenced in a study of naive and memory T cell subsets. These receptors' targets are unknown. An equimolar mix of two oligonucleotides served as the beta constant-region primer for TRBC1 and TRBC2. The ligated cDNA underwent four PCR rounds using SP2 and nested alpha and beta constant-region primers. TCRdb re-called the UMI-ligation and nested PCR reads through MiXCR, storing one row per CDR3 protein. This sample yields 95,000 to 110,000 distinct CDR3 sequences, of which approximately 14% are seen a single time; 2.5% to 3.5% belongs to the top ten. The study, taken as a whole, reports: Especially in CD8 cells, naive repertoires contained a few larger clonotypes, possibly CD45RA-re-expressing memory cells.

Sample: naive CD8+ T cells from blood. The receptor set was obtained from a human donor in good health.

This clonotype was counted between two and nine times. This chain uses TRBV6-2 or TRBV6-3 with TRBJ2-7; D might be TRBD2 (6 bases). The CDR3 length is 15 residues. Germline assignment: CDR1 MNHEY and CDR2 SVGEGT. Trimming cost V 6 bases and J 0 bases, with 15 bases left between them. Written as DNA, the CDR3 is TGTGCCAGCAGCCCCGGAGGGGTAAGCTCCTACGAGCAGTACTTC. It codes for CASSPGGVSSYEQYF.

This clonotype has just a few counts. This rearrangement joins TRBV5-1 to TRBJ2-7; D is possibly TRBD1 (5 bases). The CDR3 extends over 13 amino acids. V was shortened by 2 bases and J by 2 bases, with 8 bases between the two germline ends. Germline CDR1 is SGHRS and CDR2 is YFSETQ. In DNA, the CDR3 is TGCGCCAGCAGCTTTGACAGTACCTACGAGCAGTACTTC. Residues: CASSFDSTYEQYF.

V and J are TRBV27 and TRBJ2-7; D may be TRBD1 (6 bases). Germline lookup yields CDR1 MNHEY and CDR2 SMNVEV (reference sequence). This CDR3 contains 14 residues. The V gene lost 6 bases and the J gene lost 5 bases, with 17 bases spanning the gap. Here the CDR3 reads CASSLEGDQDEQYF. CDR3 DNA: TGTGCCAGCAGCCTTGAGGGGGATCAAGACGAGCAGTACTTC.

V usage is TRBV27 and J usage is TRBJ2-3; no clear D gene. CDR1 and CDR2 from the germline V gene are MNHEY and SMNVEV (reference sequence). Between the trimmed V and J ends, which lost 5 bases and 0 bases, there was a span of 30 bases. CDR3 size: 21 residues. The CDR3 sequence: CASSPPFIPLLDQSSTDTQYF. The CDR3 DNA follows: TGTGCCAGCAGTCCTCCATTCATTCCTCTTCTGGACCAGTCTAGCACAGATACGCAGTATTTT.

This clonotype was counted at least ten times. Here the CDR3 DNA reads TGCGCCAGCAGCCAATCGTGGGGGGGCGCAGAAAACTATGGCTACACCTTC. The encoded protein is CASSQSWGGAENYGYTF. The rearrangement uses TRBV4-3 and TRBJ1-2; a possible D gene is TRBD1 (6 bases). In germline, CDR1 is LGHNA, CDR2 YSLEER. The CDR3 is 17 amino acids. V lost 2 bases, J lost 2 bases, and 18 bases lay in between.

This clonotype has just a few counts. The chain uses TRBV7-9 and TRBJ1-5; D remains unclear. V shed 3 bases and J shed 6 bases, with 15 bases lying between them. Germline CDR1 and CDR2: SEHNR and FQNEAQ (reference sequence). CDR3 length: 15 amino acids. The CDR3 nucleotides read TGTGCCAGCAGCTTTACGGGTGAAGTGGGTCAGCCCCAGCATTTT. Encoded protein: CASSFTGEVGQPQHF.

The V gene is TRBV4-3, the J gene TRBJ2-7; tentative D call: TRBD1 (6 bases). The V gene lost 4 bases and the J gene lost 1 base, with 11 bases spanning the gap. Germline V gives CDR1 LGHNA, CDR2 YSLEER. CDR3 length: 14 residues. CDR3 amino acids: CASSRDQGSYEQYF. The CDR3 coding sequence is TGCGCCAGCAGCCGAGACCAGGGGTCCTACGAGCAGTACTTC.

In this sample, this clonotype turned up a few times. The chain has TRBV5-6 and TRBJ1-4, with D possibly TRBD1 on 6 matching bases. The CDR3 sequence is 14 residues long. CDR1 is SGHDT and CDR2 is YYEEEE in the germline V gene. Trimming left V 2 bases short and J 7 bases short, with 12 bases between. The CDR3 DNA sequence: TGTGCCAGCAGCTTCCAGGGGTTCGGTGAAAAACTGTTTTTT. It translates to CASSFQGFGEKLFF.